This T cell receptor beta chain was profiled in a study of beta chain features in type 1 diabetes. Study summary: Healthy donors, compared against patients, showed similar age, gender and cell yields. The samples had around 98 million sorted cells examined in all.

CDR3 length: 14 amino acids. V lost 0 bases and J lost 4, with 7 bases in between. Germline V gene sequence: CDR1 PRHDT, CDR2 FYEKMQ (reference sequence). This clone was recorded a few times. Antigen unknown. The authors sorted CD4+ naive, central memory, regulatory and stem cell-like memory cells via CD45RO/CCR7/CD25/CD127/CD95/CD27. Study-wide results and caveats: In every one of the four CD4+ subsets, TCRB CDR3s were moderately but significantly shorter in Type 1 diabetes patients.

Expressed TCRB transcripts were sequenced after all isolated RNA was converted to cDNA. Naive, central memory and regulatory T cell samples averaged around 3.5 million immunoSEQ reads each. Produced via immunoSEQ multiplex PCR; TCRdb's table is partial and in-frame only. The sample includes some 700,000 clones, around an eighth of them seen just once. This rearrangement joins TRBV13 to TRBJ1-5; D not certain. The sequencing sample was made of naive CD4+ T cells from blood. This clonotype was obtained from a man aged 18 to 30 with type 1 diabetes. Written as DNA, the CDR3 is TGTGCCAGCAGCTTAGGCCGGCTGAATCAGCCCCAGCATTTT. Protein: CASSLGRLNQPQHF.